This T cell receptor beta chain derives from a study of blood T cells in healthy people across ages. Study-wide findings and caveats: As age increased, TCR beta diversity per million T cells fell in a roughly linear fashion.

Peripheral blood was drawn, ten milliliters per donor. For the second PCR, which ran for about 7 to 11 cycles, a sample-barcoded 5' primer and a J-beta primer mix were used. TCRdb re-called the 5' RACE reads with MiXCR, one entry per CDR3 protein. The profile shows over a million distinct CDR3 sequences, 59% of them singletons. After removal of 1 base from V and 7 bases from J, the junction contained 7 bases not matched to a gene. This CDR3 contains 14 residues. CDR1 is SGHRS and CDR2 is YFSETQ in the germline V gene. Comments on this clonotype: What it recognizes is unknown.

The sequence was obtained from a man in his late teens or twenties in good health. The sample was blood. This chain uses TRBV5-1 with TRBJ1-1, with TRBD1 matching over 7 bases. CDR3 sequence (DNA): TGCGCCAGCAGCTTGCAAGACAGGGTGGATGAAGCTTTCTTT. Translation gives CASSLQDRVDEAFF.